Listed below are T cell receptor beta chains from one sample, sequenced in a study of blood T cell repertoires in COVID-19. Using immunoSEQ multiplex PCR, the repertoire was profiled, and TCRdb retains in-frame clones only, with some absent. The table shows tens of thousands of clones, with 70% to 80% occurring only once. The sequencing sample was made of peripheral blood. These receptors were collected from a human donor in a cohort sampled during active COVID-19. Both conserved end residues are part of each CDR3. A D gene is named only where the DNA matches it firmly. Rows may omit the clone size; those that give it use once, few, many or a size class.

cdr3_aa | cdr3_nt | j_call | v_call | d_call | clone_size
CASSLVTGKAFF | TGTGCCAGCAGTTTAGTTACGGGAAAGGCGTTCTTC | TRBJ2-1 | TRBV28 | . | once
CASSSLGQGAGQPQHF | TGTGCCAGTAGTAGCCTGGGACAGGGGGCGGGACAGCCCCAGCATTTT | TRBJ1-5 | TRBV19 | TRBD1 | .
CAWRGTVRGQPQHF | TGTGCCTGGAGAGGGACAGTTCGGGGGCAGCCCCAGCATTTT | TRBJ1-5 | TRBV30 | TRBD1 | few
CASSLWRAPNTEAFF | TGTGCCAGCAGTTTATGGAGGGCCCCGAACACTGAAGCTTTCTTT | TRBJ1-1 | TRBV28 | . | .
CASSPPDSGGGYTF | TGTGCCAGCAGCCCCCCGGACAGTGGAGGTGGCTACACCTTC | TRBJ1-2 | TRBV21-1 | . | .
CASSYVYEQYF | TGTGCCAGCAGCTATGTCTACGAGCAGTACTTC | TRBJ2-7 | TRBV6-5 | . | .
CASSRGTGGTGNTIYF | TGTGCCAGTAGTAGGGGCACAGGGGGGACTGGAAACACCATATATTTT | TRBJ1-3 | TRBV19 | TRBD1 | few
CASSLDLPLAGAKDTQYF | TGCGCCAGCAGCCTAGACCTCCCTCTAGCGGGAGCGAAGGATACGCAGTATTTT | TRBJ2-3 | TRBV4-1 | TRBD2 | .
CAISESMRLAGGAPTSTDTQYF | TGTGCCATCAGTGAGTCGATGAGGCTAGCGGGGGGCGCCCCTACTAGCACAGATACGCAGTATTTT | TRBJ2-3 | TRBV10-3 | TRBD2 | once
CSASASKGGAYEQYF | TGCAGTGCTAGTGCATCTAAGGGGGGGGCCTACGAGCAGTACTTC | TRBJ2-7 | TRBV20-1 | . | .
CASSLGAGRNQPQHF | TGTGCCAGCAGCTTGGGGGCAGGACGCAATCAGCCCCAGCATTTT | TRBJ1-5 | TRBV11-2 | . | .
CASSIGPRDSFGYTF | TGTGCCAGTAGTATAGGCCCCCGGGACAGCTTTGGCTACACCTTC | TRBJ1-2 | TRBV19 | TRBD1 | few
CASSRTSGGVLAKNIQYF | TGTGCCAGCAGTAGGACTAGCGGGGGGGTGCTAGCCAAAAACATTCAGTACTTC | TRBJ2-4 | TRBV28 | TRBD2 | .
CASTGQLNTEAFF | TGTGCCAGCACCGGACAGCTGAACACTGAAGCTTTCTTT | TRBJ1-1 | TRBV12-3/TRBV12-4 | . | .
CASSRVQGRGRTEAFF | TGTGCCAGTAGTAGGGTACAGGGAAGGGGTCGCACTGAAGCTTTCTTT | TRBJ1-1 | TRBV19 | . | .
CASSGPDRDPSGANVLTF | TGTGCCAGCAGCGGACCCGACAGGGACCCCTCTGGGGCCAACGTCCTGACTTTC | TRBJ2-6 | TRBV5-6 | TRBD1 | once
CASSLNRGRVRGETQYF | TGTGCCAGCAGCTTAAATCGCGGGAGGGTTCGTGGGGAGACCCAGTACTTC | TRBJ2-5 | TRBV7-9 | TRBD2 | .
CASRPTGLLNTEAFF | TGTGCCAGCAGACCCACAGGCCTCCTGAACACTGAAGCTTTCTTT | TRBJ1-1 | TRBV27 | . | few
CASSFGTVNQPQHF | TGTGCCAGTAGTTTCGGGACAGTTAATCAGCCCCAGCATTTT | TRBJ1-5 | TRBV19 | TRBD1 | .
CASSPRRGGAIEQFF | TGTGCCAGCAGCCCTCGCCGCGGGGGGGCCATTGAGCAGTTCTTC | TRBJ2-1 | TRBV14 | TRBD2 | .
CASSLPGQGGGREYF | TGTGCCAGCAGCCTCCCGGGACAGGGAGGCGGTCGGGAGTACTTC | TRBJ2-5 | TRBV28 | TRBD1 | .
CASSQEGRRGTTDGYTF | TGTGCCAGCAGCCAAGAAGGTCGTCGGGGAACGACTGATGGCTACACCTTC | TRBJ1-2 | TRBV3-1/TRBV3-2 | . | .
CASSLQGSRDTQYF | TGTGCCAGCAGCTTACAGGGGTCGCGAGATACGCAGTATTTT | TRBJ2-3 | TRBV5-5 | TRBD1 | .